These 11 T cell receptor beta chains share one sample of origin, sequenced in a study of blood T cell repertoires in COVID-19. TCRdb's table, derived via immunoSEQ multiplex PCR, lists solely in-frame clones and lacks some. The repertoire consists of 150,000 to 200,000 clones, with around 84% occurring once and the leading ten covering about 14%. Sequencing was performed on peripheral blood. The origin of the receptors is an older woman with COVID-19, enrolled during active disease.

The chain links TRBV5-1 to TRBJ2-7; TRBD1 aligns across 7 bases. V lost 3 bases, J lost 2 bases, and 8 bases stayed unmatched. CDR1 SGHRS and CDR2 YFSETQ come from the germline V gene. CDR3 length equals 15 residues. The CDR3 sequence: CASSSGTARAYEQYF. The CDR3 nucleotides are TGCGCCAGCAGCTCCGGGACAGCGAGGGCCTACGAGCAGTACTTC. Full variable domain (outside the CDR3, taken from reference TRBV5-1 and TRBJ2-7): KAGVTQTPRYLIKTRGQQVTLSCSPISGHRSVSWYQQTPGQGLQFLFEYFSETQRNKGNFPGRFSGRQFSNSRSEMNVSTLELGDSALYLCASSSGTARAYEQYFGPGTRLTVT.

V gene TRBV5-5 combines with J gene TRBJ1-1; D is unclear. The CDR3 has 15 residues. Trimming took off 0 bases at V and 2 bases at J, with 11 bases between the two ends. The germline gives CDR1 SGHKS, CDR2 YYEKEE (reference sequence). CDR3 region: CASSLGGFSNTEAFF. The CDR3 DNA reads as TGTGCCAGCAGCTTGGGCGGGTTTAGCAACACTGAAGCTTTCTTT.

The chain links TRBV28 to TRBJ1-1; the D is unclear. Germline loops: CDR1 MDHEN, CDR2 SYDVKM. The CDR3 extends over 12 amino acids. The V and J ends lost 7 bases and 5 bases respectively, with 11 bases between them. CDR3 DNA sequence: TGTGCCAGCATCGAGGAAAGTACTGAAGCTTTCTTT. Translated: CASIEESTEAFF.

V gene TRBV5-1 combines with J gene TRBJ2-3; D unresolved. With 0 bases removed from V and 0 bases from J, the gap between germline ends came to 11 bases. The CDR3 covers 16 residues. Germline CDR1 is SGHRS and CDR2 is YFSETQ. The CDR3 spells CASSLGGLESTDTQYF. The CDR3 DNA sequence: TGCGCCAGCAGCTTGGGCGGCCTGGAAAGCACAGATACGCAGTATTTT.

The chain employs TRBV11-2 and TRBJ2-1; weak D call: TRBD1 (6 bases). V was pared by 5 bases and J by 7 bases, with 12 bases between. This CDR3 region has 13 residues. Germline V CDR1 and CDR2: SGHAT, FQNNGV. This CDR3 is CASSLRTDNEQFF. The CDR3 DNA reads TGTGCCAGCAGCCTACGGACAGATAATGAGCAGTTCTTC.

The CDR3 DNA is TGTGCCTGGAGTTTAATCGGGAGGCGGCAGACCCAGTACTTC. Translated, it gives CAWSLIGRRQTQYF. The chain uses TRBV30 and TRBJ2-5; 7 nucleotides line up with TRBD2. Per germline, CDR1 GTSNPN and CDR2 SVGIG (reference sequence). This CDR3 spans 14 amino acids. V was clipped by 2 bases and J by 6 bases; unmatched bases: 9.

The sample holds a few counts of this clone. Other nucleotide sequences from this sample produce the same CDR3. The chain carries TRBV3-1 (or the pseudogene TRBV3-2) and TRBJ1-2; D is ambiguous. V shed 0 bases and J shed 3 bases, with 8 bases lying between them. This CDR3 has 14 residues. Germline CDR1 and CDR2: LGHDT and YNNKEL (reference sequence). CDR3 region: CASSQDLRDYGYTF. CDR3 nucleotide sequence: TGTGCCAGCAGCCAAGATCTCCGCGACTATGGCTACACCTTC.

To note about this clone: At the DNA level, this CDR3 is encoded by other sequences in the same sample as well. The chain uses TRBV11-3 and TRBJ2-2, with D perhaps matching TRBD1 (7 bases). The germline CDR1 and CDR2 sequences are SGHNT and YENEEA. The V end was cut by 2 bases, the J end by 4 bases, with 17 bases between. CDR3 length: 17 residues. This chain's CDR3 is CASSLTGDRAGTGELFF. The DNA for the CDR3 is TGTGCCAGCAGCTTAACGGGAGACAGGGCAGGCACCGGGGAGCTGTTTTTT.

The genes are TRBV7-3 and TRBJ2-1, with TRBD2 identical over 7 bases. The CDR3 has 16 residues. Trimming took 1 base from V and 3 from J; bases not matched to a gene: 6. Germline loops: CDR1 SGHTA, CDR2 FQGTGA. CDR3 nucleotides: TGTGCCAGCAGCTTAATGAGCGGGGCCGACTACAATGAGCAGTTCTTC. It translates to CASSLMSGADYNEQFF.

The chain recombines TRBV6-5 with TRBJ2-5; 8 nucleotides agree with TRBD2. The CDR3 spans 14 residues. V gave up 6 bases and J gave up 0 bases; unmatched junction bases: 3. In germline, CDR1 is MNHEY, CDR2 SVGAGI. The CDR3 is CASSPGGYQETQYF. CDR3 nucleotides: TGTGCCAGCAGCCCGGGAGGGTACCAAGAGACCCAGTACTTC.

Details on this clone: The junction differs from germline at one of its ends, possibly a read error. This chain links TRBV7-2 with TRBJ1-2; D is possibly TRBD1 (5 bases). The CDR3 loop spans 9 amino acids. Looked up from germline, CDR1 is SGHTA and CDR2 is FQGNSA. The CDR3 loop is CASSLQVNF. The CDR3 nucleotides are TGTGCCAGCAGCCTACAGGTGAACTTC.